This passage covers 30 T cell receptor beta chains from one sample sequenced in a study of OX40 agonist ivuxolimab in advanced cancers. Here immunoSEQ multiplex PCR was the method, and the copy in TCRdb shows in-frame clones only, minus some. The table includes some 83,000 clones, about 86% detected once. The specimen comprised CD4+ or CD8+ T cells sorted from blood, sampled in a trial of the OX40 agonist ivuxolimab. The receptors here all came from an adult with an advanced solid tumor such as melanoma, head and neck, liver or kidney cancer.

This chain connects TRBV19 to TRBJ1-5; D gene ambiguous. From germline, CDR1 is LNHDA and CDR2 SQIVND (reference sequence). This CDR3 has 14 amino acids. Trimming pared 0 bases from V and 2 bases from J, leaving 5 bases between. CDR3 loop: CASSIDGGNQPQHF. The DNA of the CDR3 is TGTGCCAGTAGTATAGACGGGGGCAATCAGCCCCAGCATTTT.

V is TRBV7-6 and J is TRBJ2-1; the match to TRBD2 covers 15 bases. Germline loops: CDR1 SGHVS, CDR2 FNYEAQ. With 5 bases clipped from V and 8 bases from J, the junction kept 7 bases outside the gene matches. CDR3 length equals 16 residues. CDR3 sequence (DNA): TGTGCCAGCAGCCAAACCGGGACTAGCGGGGGGTATGAGCAGTTCTTC. It specifies CASSQTGTSGGYEQFF.

The gene calls are TRBV5-1 and TRBJ1-4; TRBD1 aligns across 7 bases. The CDR3 consists of 14 residues. The trim removed 4 bases at V and 6 bases at J, leaving 6 bases unmatched. Germline CDR1 is SGHRS and CDR2 is YFSETQ. CDR3 DNA: TGCGCCAGCAGCCCCGGGACAGTGTATGAAAAACTGTTTTTT. Translation gives CASSPGTVYEKLFF.

Concerning this clone itself: Just one base apart from a much larger clone, this may be a read error. V and J are TRBV6-5 and TRBJ1-3; D call uncertain. Germline-derived CDR1 and CDR2 are MNHEY and SVGAGI. This CDR3 spans 12 amino acids. V shed 8 bases and J shed 5 bases, with 10 bases lying between them. The CDR3 reads CASGRPRNTIYF. CDR3 nucleotide sequence: TGTGCCAGCGGCCGTCCTAGAAACACCATATATTTT.

Points on this clone: One junction end disagrees with the germline gene, perhaps due to a read error. The rearrangement uses TRBV7-8 and TRBJ1-5; the D is unclear. CDR3 size: 15 residues. The germline gives CDR1 SGHVS, CDR2 FQNEAQ. The CDR3 is CAGSPSLRVRQPQHF. The CDR3 bases are TGTGCCGGCAGTCCAAGTTTAAGGGTTCGTCAGCCCCAGCATTTT.

This clone was recorded once. Here the CDR3 DNA reads TGTGCCAGCAGCTTAGAGGTCAGTGGAGGCCAAGAGACCCAGTACTTC. Amino acids: CASSLEVSGGQETQYF. V gene TRBV7-6 combines with J gene TRBJ2-5; weak D call: TRBD2 (5 bases). The CDR3 is made up of 16 amino acids. Germline V gene lookup returns CDR1 SGHVS and CDR2 FNYEAQ. Trimming pared 1 base from V and 1 base from J, leaving 13 bases between.

This chain uses TRBV1 with TRBJ2-7; TRBD2 is taken as the D call from the table, unchecked against the DNA. TRBV1 is reported as a pseudogene. The CDR3 length is 16 residues. The chain's CDR3 is CTSSQGRLAGVYEQYF. CDR3 nucleotides: TGCACCAGCAGCCAAGGGCGACTAGCGGGGGTCTACGAGCAGTACTTC.

The CDR3 loop is CASSPTDRGGTEAFF. CDR3 DNA: TGTGCCAGCAGCCCTACTGACAGGGGGGGCACTGAAGCTTTCTTT. The V call is TRBV7-8, the J call TRBJ1-1; 9 positions agree with TRBD1. The CDR3 loop spans 15 amino acids. CDR1 and CDR2 from the germline V gene are SGHVS and FQNEAQ. Trimming removed 5 bases from V and 4 bases from J; junction bases left unmatched: 8.

The chain links TRBV13 to TRBJ2-5; TRBD2 is a possible D gene (6 bases). V lost 2 bases to trimming and J lost 7 bases, with 20 bases between them. The CDR3 extends over 16 amino acids. Germline V gene lookup returns CDR1 PRHDT and CDR2 FYEKMQ (reference sequence). CDR3 sequence: CASSLKYGGSIRTQYF. The CDR3 DNA sequence: TGTGCCAGCAGCTTAAAATATGGGGGGTCCATACGGACCCAGTACTTC.

The CDR3 nucleotides are TGTGCCAGCAGCTTAGGTCTAGCGGAGCAAGAGACCCAGTACTTC. This sequence encodes CASSLGLAEQETQYF. The chain recombines TRBV5-5 with TRBJ2-5, with 7 bases that match TRBD2. CDR1 is SGHKS, CDR2 YYEKEE, per germline (reference sequence). V was pared by 2 bases and J by 2 bases, with 6 bases of the junction left unmatched. The CDR3 extends over 15 amino acids.

V is TRBV4-2 and J is TRBJ1-1, with 12 bases lining up with TRBD1. Germline-derived CDR1 and CDR2 are LGHNA and YNFKEQ. V trimming: 4 bases; J trimming: 7 bases; junction bases outside the gene matches: 10. The CDR3 covers 16 residues. CDR3 in DNA: TGTGCCAGCAGCCTCGGGACAGGGGGCAGCCACAATGAAGCTTTCTTT. It specifies CASSLGTGGSHNEAFF.

The V and J genes are TRBV7-2 and TRBJ2-1; the D gene is possibly TRBD1 (6 bases). Germline CDR1 SGHTA, CDR2 FQGNSA. Trimming shortened V by 5 bases and J by 7 bases, and 15 bases separated the two germline ends. This CDR3 contains 14 residues. The CDR3 sequence: CASSPPGVGNEQFF. In nucleotides, the CDR3 is TGTGCCAGCAGCCCCCCAGGGGTTGGTAATGAGCAGTTCTTC.

In the case of this clone: A read error may produce the germline difference seen at one junction end. The chain has TRBV20-1 and TRBJ2-1; the D gene is possibly TRBD2 (7 bases). The CDR3 loop spans 11 amino acids. Looked up from germline, CDR1 is DFQATT and CDR2 is SNEGSKA (reference sequence). The CDR3 DNA reads TGCAGTGCAAGAGGGGGGGGGCTAAATGTCTTC. Residues: CSARGGGLNVF.

The chain couples TRBV27 to TRBJ1-2, with 7 bases lining up with TRBD1. Trimming cost V 6 bases and J 4 bases; bases outside gene matches: 14. The CDR3 extends over 16 amino acids. The V gene's germline CDR1 is MNHEY and CDR2 SMNVEV (reference sequence). CDR3 coding DNA: TGTGCCAGCAGACTAAAACCAGGGGGACTAACCTATGGCTACACCTTC. Translating gives CASRLKPGGLTYGYTF.

This chain connects TRBV11-2 to TRBJ1-5; the D gene is possibly TRBD1 (5 bases). Germline values: CDR1 SGHAT, CDR2 FQNNGV. This CDR3 region has 12 residues. Trimming removed 5 bases from V and 4 bases from J, with 6 bases in between. The CDR3 nucleotides are TGTGCCAGCAGCGACAGAAATCAGCCCCAGCATTTT. Amino acid sequence: CASSDRNQPQHF.

The rearrangement uses TRBV6-5 and TRBJ2-7; TRBD2 agrees at 13 bases. The CDR3 extends over 15 amino acids. Per the germline V gene, CDR1 is MNHEY and CDR2 is SVGAGI. The V and J ends lost 7 bases and 2 bases, in that order; junction bases with no gene match: 5. The CDR3 nucleotides read TGTGCCAGCAATTCCGGGACTAGCGGGACCTACGAGCAGTACTTC. Residues: CASNSGTSGTYEQYF.

The chain joins TRBV7-9 to TRBJ2-7; 9 bases map to TRBD1. CDR3 length equals 14 residues. Germline CDR1 is SEHNR and CDR2 is FQNEAQ (reference sequence). Trimming removed 2 bases from V and 2 bases from J; junction bases left unmatched: 1. CDR3: CASSLRQGAYEQYF. DNA of the CDR3: TGTGCCAGCAGCTTAAGACAGGGGGCCTACGAGCAGTACTTC. The whole variable domain, filled in from reference TRBV7-9 and TRBJ2-7, reads DTGVSQNPRHKITKRGQNVTFRCDPISEHNRLYWYRQTLGQGPEFLTYFQNEAQLEKSRLLSDRFSAERPKGSFSTLEIQRTEQGDSAMYLCASSLRQGAYEQYFGPGTRLTVT.

This chain connects TRBV5-1 to TRBJ2-1; no clear D gene. The V end was cut by 5 bases, the J end by 0 bases, with 12 bases between. This CDR3 has 15 residues. Germline V gives CDR1 SGHRS, CDR2 YFSETQ. The CDR3 here is CASSPDPSSYNEQFF. As DNA, the CDR3 is TGCGCCAGCAGTCCCGACCCGAGCTCCTACAATGAGCAGTTCTTC.

The chain recombines TRBV7-2 with TRBJ1-2; 9 bases line up with TRBD1. Germline trimming cut 5 bases from V and 4 bases from J; bases unmatched to any gene: 2. Germline-derived CDR1 and CDR2 are SGHTA and FQGNSA. This CDR3 is built from 13 residues. The chain's CDR3 is CASSTGGAYGYTF. The CDR3 DNA follows: TGTGCCAGCAGCACAGGGGGCGCCTATGGCTACACCTTC.

The chain has TRBV21-1 and TRBJ1-1; TRBD1, the table's D call, lacks a check against the DNA. TRBV21-1 is a listed pseudogene. This CDR3 has 17 amino acids. The CDR3 is CASGFGTGRPMNTEAFF. CDR3 nucleotide sequence: TGTGCCAGTGGATTCGGGACAGGGAGACCCATGAACACTGAAGCTTTCTTT.

The CDR3 DNA is TGTGCCAGCAGCCCAGGTGGGCTTGGGATGTTTGGGATAGGGACTGAAGCTTTCTTT. Translating gives CASSPGGLGMFGIGTEAFF. J is TRBJ1-1 and V is TRBV11-3, with D unresolved. CDR1 is SGHNT, CDR2 YENEEA, per germline. Trimming removed 5 bases from V and 5 bases from J, with 30 bases in between. The CDR3 is 19 residues long.

CDR3 sequence reads: CASSLGTRRFGIQYF. CDR3 bases: TGTGCCAGCAGCTTAGGGACCCGAAGGTTTGGTATTCAGTACTTC. This chain joins TRBV7-2 and TRBJ2-4, with no clear D. In germline, CDR1 is SGHTA, CDR2 FQGNSA. The CDR3 is made up of 15 amino acids. With 1 base removed from V and 10 bases from J, the gap between germline ends came to 17 bases.

This clone was counted a single time. The chain joins TRBV10-3 to TRBJ1-1; no definite D call. Germline values: CDR1 ENHRY, CDR2 SYGVKD. The CDR3 is 14 amino acids. The V end lost 4 bases, the J end lost 3 bases, and 12 bases lay between the germline ends. CDR3 sequence reads: CAISGEGIYTEAFF. CDR3 coding DNA: TGTGCCATCAGTGGGGAAGGGATTTACACTGAAGCTTTCTTT.

V usage is TRBV6-5 and J usage is TRBJ2-7; D is tentatively TRBD1 or TRBD2 (6 bases each). V was clipped by 4 bases and J by 4 bases, with 17 bases between them. In germline, CDR1 is MNHEY, CDR2 SVGAGI. The CDR3 totals 15 residues. In DNA form, the CDR3 reads TGTGCCAGCAGTTCTAAGGGGGGCGCGGGTTACGAGCAGTACTTC. Translating gives CASSSKGGAGYEQYF.

The chain carries TRBV5-1 and TRBJ1-4; D unclear. The germline CDR1 and CDR2 sequences are SGHRS and YFSETQ. Trimming left V 2 bases short and J 8 bases short, with 13 bases between. This CDR3 is built from 14 residues. CDR3 region: CASSLGPGEEKLFF. DNA of the CDR3: TGCGCCAGCAGCTTAGGGCCGGGTGAGGAAAAACTGTTTTTT.

The chain carries TRBV27 and TRBJ1-4; 10 bases align to TRBD1. CDR1 is MNHEY, CDR2 SMNVEV, per germline (reference sequence). This CDR3 is built from 14 residues. V dropped 7 bases and J dropped 10; count of bases not matched to a gene: 9. CDR3 loop: CASNSGQGLRKLFF. The CDR3 nucleotides are TGTGCCAGCAACTCGGGACAGGGGCTGAGAAAACTGTTTTTT. Combining the CDR3 with reference TRBV27 and TRBJ1-4 gives the whole variable domain EAQVTQNPRYLITVTGKKLTVTCSQNMNHEYMSWYRQDPGLGLRQIYYSMNVEVTDKGDVPEGYKVSRKEKRNFPLILESPSPNQTSLYFCASNSGQGLRKLFFGSGTQLSVL.

The gene calls are TRBV25-1 and TRBJ2-7; TRBD1 matches at 8 bases. Germline CDR1 MGHDK, CDR2 SYGVNS. Trimming cost V 8 bases and J 5 bases; bases outside gene matches: 11. CDR3 length: 14 amino acids. The CDR3 sequence is CASSSAGGGNEQYF. The CDR3 nucleotides are TGTGCCAGCTCATCCGCAGGGGGCGGGAACGAGCAGTACTTC.

V gene TRBV29-1 combines with J gene TRBJ1-1; a possible D gene is TRBD1 (5 bases). V lost 6 bases to trimming and J lost 5 bases, with 16 bases between them. The CDR3 extends over 13 amino acids. Per the germline V gene, CDR1 is SQVTM and CDR2 is ANQGSEA. CDR3 protein: CSVRDGSRTEAFF. In DNA, the CDR3 is TGCAGCGTGAGGGACGGGTCGAGAACTGAAGCTTTCTTT.

The J gene is TRBJ1-1, the V gene TRBV6-6; no definite D call. The CDR3 is 14 amino acids. Germline V gives CDR1 MNHNY, CDR2 SVGAGI (reference sequence). V was clipped by 5 bases and J by 1 base, with 11 bases between them. CDR3 nucleotide sequence: TGTGCCAGCAGTCAGATAACGAGGAACACTGAAGCTTTCTTT. Amino acid sequence: CASSQITRNTEAFF.

The chain employs TRBV4-2 and TRBJ1-6; no reliable D call. This CDR3 contains 15 residues. Trimming took off 1 base at V and 11 bases at J, with 15 bases between the two ends. Looked up from germline, CDR1 is LGHNA and CDR2 is YNFKEQ. In nucleotides, the CDR3 is TGTGCCAGCAGCCAAGGAGACAATTATTACGCACCCCTCCACTTT. As protein: CASSQGDNYYAPLHF.